This T cell receptor (beta chain) was observed in a study of cytomegalovirus exposure and HLA in healthy donors. Study-level results: With high specificity and sensitivity, the classifier reportedly diagnosed cytomegalovirus status. In a later analysis, HLA-associated beta chains showed higher expansion and lower generation probabilities than comparable chains.

PCR employed 60 Vbeta and 13 Jbeta primers. In the authors' workflow: Later, tens of millions of unique TCR beta chains were counted in an analysis, and roughly 11 million of them were shared. Repertoires were generated with immunoSEQ multiplex PCR, while TCRdb's copy carries only in-frame clones and drops some. The D gene and trimming were derived from the DNA, and the V and J assignments and clone size from that table. This table has roughly 97,000 clones, around a tenth appearing once. In its sample, this clone was seen a few times. The antigen is undetermined. The CDR3 totals 16 residues. Germline V gene sequence: CDR1 SGHRS, CDR2 YFSETQ. Trimming removed 0 bases from V and 3 bases from J; junction bases left unmatched: 4.

The chain employs TRBV5-1 and TRBJ2-3, with 10 bases identical to TRBD2. The receptor's source is a man aged 45 to 65 in good health and CMV-seropositive. The source material was PBMCs. The CDR3 sequence is CASSLVLAGLTDTQYF. CDR3 coding DNA: TGCGCCAGCAGCTTGGTACTAGCGGGATTAACAGATACGCAGTATTTT. The whole variable domain, remainder taken from reference TRBV5-1 and TRBJ2-3, is KAGVTQTPRYLIKTRGQQVTLSCSPISGHRSVSWYQQTPGQGLQFLFEYFSETQRNKGNFPGRFSGRQFSNSRSEMNVSTLELGDSALYLCASSLVLAGLTDTQYFGPGTRLTVL.